This TCR beta chain was captured by sequencing in a study of a mutant IDH1 vaccine in newly diagnosed glioma (dated by TCRdb to about 2021). For the wider study: Vaccination started 4-6 weeks after radiotherapy alone, or was given together with temozolomide cycles in the groups whose treatment included chemotherapy. The week-35 safety follow-up was designated visit V12, and the week-47 end of study was designated visit V13. For exploratory analyses, longitudinal TCRB deep sequencing was carried out in 25 treated patients wherever samples were available. Prior to enrollment, standard therapy consisting of radiotherapy alone, temozolomide alone, or radiochemotherapy with temozolomide had been administered to patients, with the combination being received by most patients. Of the roughly 31 treated patients, about 62% were male and approximately 40% were female, and the mean age was 40.4 years. Peripheral blood was collected at six visits: V03 (baseline), V05, V07, V10, V12 and V13. Overall results and qualifications from the work: The authors stated that sample limitations prevented analyses of patient blood samples from being reproduced. Changes in the top peripheral T cell clonotypes picked up by TCRB sequencing did not appear to be linked to pseudoprogression. Availability determined which PBMC samples were chosen for TCRB deep sequencing. Immune responses induced by the vaccine were seen in approximately 92% of patients across multiple MHC alleles.

Reading from cysteine to phenylalanine, the CDR3 counts 14 amino acids. The only DNA kept is the CDR3, 42 bases in frame from the first base. Looking up the germline V gene yields CDR1 SGHRS and CDR2 YFSETQ. Trimming at the junction amounts to 1 base on V and 4 bases on J, and the germline ends lie 11 bases apart. The library was produced with the immunoSEQ multiplex PCR assay. The hsTCRB Kit was used according to the manufacturer's protocol to amplify rearranged TCR beta chain sequences. An Illumina MiSeq was used to sequence the TCRB libraries. The original methods were these. The proprietary platform of the kit vendor was used for demultiplexing, trimming and gene mapping. Held by TCRdb, this immuneACCESS table contains in-frame sequences only and omits some clones. Under half of the omission traces to an unresolved V gene where checked; the cause of the rest is unknown. The V and J calls and the clone size are those of that table, but D and trimming were determined from the DNA. The table for this sample lists roughly 68,000 clones; 74% of them were counted only once. 4.5% to 5% of the sample is in the top ten clones.

This specimen's time point label, interpreted: week 35, safety follow-up. Each vaccine dose, consisting of 300 ug of a 20-mer mutant IDH1 peptide in Montanide, was administered subcutaneously with topical imiquimod. Patients were given eight vaccinations, in weeks 1, 3, 5, 7, 11, 15, 19 and 23, which matched visits V03 through V10. Donors had newly diagnosed WHO grade 3 or 4 IDH1-mutant astrocytomas with loss of nuclear ATRX. The samples were drawn from NOA16, a multicentre, single-arm, open-label phase I trial in Germany that tested a mutant IDH1 peptide vaccine in humans for the first time. Genomic DNA for TCRB sequencing was isolated from EDTA blood with the DNeasy Blood and Tissue Kit. Points on this clone: What this receptor recognizes is not known. Base qualities are missing; no much larger clone stands one base away. The sample has other DNA sequences that encode this CDR3 too.

The origin of this receptor is a man aged 50-59 years with glioma. Source: PBMCs, taken from a glioma patient whose treatment included an IDH1 peptide vaccine. The chain was built from TRBV5-1 and TRBJ2-5, with a tentative D call of TRBD1 or TRBD2, each matching 5 bases. The DNA sequence is given as TGCGCCAGCAGCTTGAGGGACCCCGGAGAGACCCAGTACTTC. This encodes CASSLRDPGETQYF. Reference TRBV5-1 and TRBJ2-5 genes cover what lies past the CDR3, so the full variable domain is KAGVTQTPRYLIKTRGQQVTLSCSPISGHRSVSWYQQTPGQGLQFLFEYFSETQRNKGNFPGRFSGRQFSNSRSEMNVSTLELGDSALYLCASSLRDPGETQYFGPGTRLLVL.